Listed below are T cell receptor beta chains from one sample, sequenced in a study of blood T cell repertoires in COVID-19. Measured with immunoSEQ multiplex PCR; TCRdb has only the in-frame clones, and not every one. The repertoire holds nearly 350,000 clones, 85% to 90% seen once, with just under 7.5% in the top ten. The sample was peripheral blood. These receptors came from a woman between 65 and 79 years old with COVID-19, enrolled during active disease. Both conserved end residues are part of each CDR3. Fields, in order: V gene, J gene, clone size, D gene, CDR3 DNA, CDR3 protein. D genes are given only for firm matches. Rows may omit the clone size; those that give it use once, few, many or a size class.

TRBV18	TRBJ1-6	NA	TRBD1	TGTGCCAGCTCCCTTGGACAGGGTAGTTCACCCCTCCACTTT	CASSLGQGSSPLHF
TRBV18	TRBJ2-7	NA	NA	TGTGCCAGCTCACCCCCGGAGGGCTACGAGCAGTACTTC	CASSPPEGYEQYF
TRBV30	TRBJ1-5	NA	NA	TGTGCCTGGAATCCAGGGAGCAATCAGCCCCAGCATTTT	CAWNPGSNQPQHF
TRBV24-1	TRBJ1-3	NA	NA	TGTGCCACCAGTGACCCTCGGACAGCTGGAAACACCATATATTTT	CATSDPRTAGNTIYF
TRBV6-6	TRBJ2-3	once	NA	TGTGCCAGCAGTTACCCGGGGGAGGGGGTTACAGATACGCAGTATTTT	CASSYPGEGVTDTQYF
TRBV3-1/TRBV3-2	TRBJ2-3	NA	NA	TGTGCCAGCAGCCGTCTAGCGGATACGCAGTATTTT	CASSRLADTQYF
TRBV7-9	TRBJ1-1	NA	NA	TGTGCCAGCAGCTCCGACGACGGGGGGACTGAAGCTTTCTTT	CASSSDDGGTEAFF
TRBV2	TRBJ2-7	once	NA	TGTGCCAGCACTCTAGGGGGCTCCTACGAGCAGTACTTC	CASTLGGSYEQYF
TRBV3-1/TRBV3-2	TRBJ1-3	NA	NA	TGTGCCAGCAGCCAGGGCTCACACGGCTCTGGAAACACCATATATTTT	CASSQGSHGSGNTIYF
TRBV7-9	TRBJ2-7	NA	NA	TGTGCCAGCAGCTTTATGGCAGGGGCAGCCGACGAGCAGTACTTC	CASSFMAGAADEQYF
TRBV3-1/TRBV3-2	TRBJ1-1	few	TRBD1	TGTGCCAGCAGCCTTGGACAGGGTGGGACTGAAGCTTTCTTT	CASSLGQGGTEAFF
TRBV30	TRBJ2-3	NA	NA	TGTGCCTGGACCAGGGTCACAGATACGCAGTATTTT	CAWTRVTDTQYF
TRBV24-1	TRBJ2-1	NA	NA	TGTGCCACCAGTGATTCAAGACAAACCTTAGAGCAGTTCTTC	CATSDSRQTLEQFF
TRBV21-1	TRBJ2-5	NA	NA	TGTGCCAGCACCACGACCCCGGGACTAGCGGATCAAGAGACCCAGTACTTC	CASTTTPGLADQETQYF
TRBV24-1	TRBJ1-6	NA	TRBD1	TGTGCCACCCGCGCAGGGGGAAATTCACCCCTCCACTTT	CATRAGGNSPLHF
TRBV15	TRBJ1-4	NA	TRBD1	TGTGCCACCGGACAGGGCTATGAAAAACTGTTTTTT	CATGQGYEKLFF
TRBV21-1	TRBJ1-1	NA	NA	TGTGCCAGCAGCAAAGGGACAGGGTGTGAAGCTTTCTTT	CASSKGTGCEAFF
TRBV4-1	TRBJ1-2	once	NA	TGCGCCAGCAGCCAAGCGGCAGGGCTCGGCTACACCTTC	CASSQAAGLGYTF
TRBV3-1/TRBV3-2	TRBJ1-5	few	TRBD1	TGTGCCAGCAGCCGGCGACAGGGAAGCAATCAGCCCCAGCATTTT	CASSRRQGSNQPQHF
TRBV7-9	TRBJ1-4	NA	TRBD1	TGTGCCAGCAGTCCGACAGGGGGCTGGGAAAAACTGTTTTTT	CASSPTGGWEKLFF
TRBV10-3	TRBJ1-2	once	NA	TGTGCCATCAGCCCGGACGGGGACTATGGCTACACCTTC	CAISPDGDYGYTF
TRBV28	TRBJ1-4	few	NA	TGTGCCAGCAGTTCTCCGGGGGTTTGGGAAAAACTGTTTTTT	CASSSPGVWEKLFF
TRBV2	TRBJ2-5	NA	NA	TGTGCCAGCAGTGAAAGAGCGACCCAAGAGACCCAGTACTTC	CASSERATQETQYF
TRBV19	TRBJ1-1	NA	NA	TGTGCCAGCTGGAGGAACACTGAAGCTTTCTTT	CASWRNTEAFF
TRBV5-1	TRBJ1-2	NA	TRBD1	TGCGCCAGCAGCTTGGGGGATGACAGGGATGCTAACTATGGCTACACCTTC	CASSLGDDRDANYGYTF
TRBV6-4	TRBJ2-3	NA	NA	TGTGCCAGCAGTGAGAGTATCACAGATACGCAGTATTTT	CASSESITDTQYF
TRBV30	TRBJ1-6	NA	NA	TGTGCCTGGAATTGGGGGAGGGATTCACCCCTCCACTTT	CAWNWGRDSPLHF
TRBV7-2	TRBJ1-3	NA	NA	TGTGCCAGCAGCTTAGCAAGGACAGAGAGCTCTGGAAACACCATATATTTT	CASSLARTESSGNTIYF
TRBV6-5	TRBJ1-2	NA	TRBD1	TGTGCCAGCAGCCTGGACAGGGATGCTAACTATGGCTACACCTTC	CASSLDRDANYGYTF
TRBV19	TRBJ1-5	few	NA	TGTGCCAGTAGTATAGACTTGTCCCCTAATCAGCCCCAGCATTTT	CASSIDLSPNQPQHF
TRBV15	TRBJ2-5	NA	NA	TGTGCCACCAGCGACACCACCCAAGAGACCCAGTACTTC	CATSDTTQETQYF
TRBV24-1	TRBJ2-3	once	TRBD1	TGTGCCACCAGTGAGCTCGGGACAGGAGGAAGCACAGATACGCAGTATTTT	CATSELGTGGSTDTQYF
TRBV6-5	TRBJ1-2	NA	NA	TGTGCCAGCAGAGCCTCAGGGGACGGCTATGGCTACACCTTC	CASRASGDGYGYTF
TRBV27	TRBJ1-3	NA	NA	TGTGCCAGCCGAACAGGGAACTCTGGAAACACCATATATTTT	CASRTGNSGNTIYF
TRBV3-1/TRBV3-2	TRBJ2-3	NA	TRBD2	TGTGCCAGCAGCCAGCCGGGACTAGGCACAGATACGCAGTATTTT	CASSQPGLGTDTQYF
TRBV2	TRBJ1-2	NA	NA	TGTGCCAGCAGTGAAGTGGGCAACTATGGCTACACCTTC	CASSEVGNYGYTF
TRBV7-7	TRBJ1-1	many	NA	TGTGCCAGCAGCTTAAGTCAGGCCACTGAAGCTTTCTTT	CASSLSQATEAFF
TRBV12-5	TRBJ1-4	NA	NA	TGTGCTAGTGGTCCCTCTCGGGCAACTAATGAAAAACTGTTTTTT	CASGPSRATNEKLFF
TRBV7-9	TRBJ1-6	NA	NA	TGTGCCAGCAGCTTAGGAGCAGGCGATGTTTATAATTCACCCCTCCACTTT	CASSLGAGDVYNSPLHF
TRBV9	TRBJ2-1	NA	TRBD2	TGTGCCAGCAGCGCCGGGACTAGCGGGGGGGCATATGAGCAGTTCTTC	CASSAGTSGGAYEQFF
TRBV6-5	TRBJ1-1	NA	NA	TGTGCCAGCAGCTCCCAACTGGGCACGGCTTTCTTT	CASSSQLGTAFF
TRBV28	TRBJ1-5	NA	NA	TGTGCCAGCAGTTTTAGCGGGTTCCGATTTAATCAGCCCCAGCATTTT	CASSFSGFRFNQPQHF
TRBV12-3/TRBV12-4	TRBJ2-1	NA	TRBD2	TGTGCCAGCAGTTTAGTCCTAGCGGGGTATAAGTTCTTC	CASSLVLAGYKFF
TRBV4-2	TRBJ2-1	NA	TRBD2	TGTGCCAGCAGCCAAGAGCCTAGCGGGGGAAATGAGCAGTTCTTC	CASSQEPSGGNEQFF
TRBV5-4	TRBJ1-3	NA	NA	TGTGCCAGCAGCTCCCTGCCGGGATCCTCTGGAAACACCATATATTTT	CASSSLPGSSGNTIYF
TRBV30	TRBJ2-3	NA	NA	TGTGCCTATAGCAGGGTCGGCACAGATACGCAGTATTTT	CAYSRVGTDTQYF
TRBV18	TRBJ1-1	once	NA	TGTGCCAGCTCACCAGGGCGGGCTGAAGCTTTCTTT	CASSPGRAEAFF
TRBV14	TRBJ2-7	NA	TRBD1	TGTGCCAGCAGCCAGGAGGGACAGGGGTCCAACGAGCAGTACTTC	CASSQEGQGSNEQYF
TRBV2	TRBJ1-2	once	TRBD1	TGTGCCAGCAGTCGTCGCGAGGGGGCGGAGGGCTACACCTTC	CASSRREGAEGYTF
TRBV5-1	TRBJ1-5	NA	NA	TGCGCCAGCAGCCCAGATAATAGCAATCAGCCCCAGCATTTT	CASSPDNSNQPQHF
TRBV6-2/TRBV6-3	TRBJ2-7	once	TRBD2	TGTGCCAGCAGTTACCGCGGGGGGCCCCCCAGGGAGCAGTACTTC	CASSYRGGPPREQYF
TRBV28	TRBJ1-5	NA	TRBD1	TGTGCCAGCAGTTCAATCCGCCTTCGGACAGGGGGCATCAATCAGCCCCAGCATTTT	CASSSIRLRTGGINQPQHF
TRBV5-6	TRBJ1-6	NA	TRBD1	TGTGCCAGCAGTCGGACAGGGGGCTCTAATTCACCCCTCCACTTT	CASSRTGGSNSPLHF
TRBV13	TRBJ2-7	NA	NA	TGTGCCAGCAGCTTAGAGTCGAGATCGGACGAGCAGTACTTC	CASSLESRSDEQYF
TRBV5-6	TRBJ1-2	NA	NA	TGTGCCAGCAGCCTCCCCAGGGTACGAGACTATGGCTACACCTTC	CASSLPRVRDYGYTF